This TCR beta chain was obtained from a study of CD8+ T cells in alopecia areata. Scientists pooled cutaneous lymph node cells and sorted them on CD4, CD8alpha, NKG2D, NKG2ACE and other markers. The CDR3 sequence is 15 residues long. Germline V gene lookup returns CDR1 NSHNY and CDR2 SYGAGN. As to this clone: Its antigen is not known. The gene symbols are mouse symbols. The CDR3 extends 4 residues past the end of the read, so its final part is completed from the germline J gene.

Study conclusions and caveats: Sequencing of scalp samples also includes resident alphabeta T cells from normal skin.

TCR sequencing used cDNA made by reverse transcription of extracted RNA. Profiling relied on immunoSEQ multiplex PCR, and the TCRdb table lists in-frame clones only, not all of them. The sample shows roughly 260,000 clones, none of them appearing just once. The sequenced sample consisted of CD4+ T cells sorted from a lymph node. This clonotype originated in a C3H/HeJ mouse with alopecia areata. The mice in this strain carry MHC haplotype H2-k. The rearrangement joins TRBV13-1 to TRBJ2-2, with 10 bases that match TRBD1. This CDR3 reads CASSDARQGAGQLYF. CDR3 DNA, as far as it was read: TGTGCCAGCAGTGATGCTCGACAGGGGGCTGGG.